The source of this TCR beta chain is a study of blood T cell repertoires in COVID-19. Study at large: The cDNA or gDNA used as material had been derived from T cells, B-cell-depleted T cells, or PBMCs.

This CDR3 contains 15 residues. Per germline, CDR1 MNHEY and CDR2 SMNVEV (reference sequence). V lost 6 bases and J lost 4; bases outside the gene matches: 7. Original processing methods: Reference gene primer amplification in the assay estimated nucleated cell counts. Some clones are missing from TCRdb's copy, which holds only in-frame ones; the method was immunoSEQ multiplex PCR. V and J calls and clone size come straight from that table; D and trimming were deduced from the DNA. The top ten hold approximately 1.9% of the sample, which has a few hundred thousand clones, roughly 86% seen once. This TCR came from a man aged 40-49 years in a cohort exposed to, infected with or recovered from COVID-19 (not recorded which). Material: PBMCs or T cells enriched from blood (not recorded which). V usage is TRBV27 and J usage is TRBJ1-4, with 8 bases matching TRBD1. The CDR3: CASRRTGKGNEKLFF. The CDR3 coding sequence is TGTGCCAGCAGAAGGACAGGGAAGGGTAATGAAAAACTGTTTTTT.